What follows is one T cell receptor beta chain and its context. This CDR3 is built from 15 residues. Trimming removed 1 base from V and 3 bases from J; junction bases left unmatched: 4. CDR1 is SGHNT, CDR2 YYREEE, per germline (reference sequence). Assay used: immunoSEQ multiplex PCR; TCRdb lists only in-frame clones, some missing. Of about 660,000 clones in the sample, roughly 88% were seen once. This record comes from a study of shared T cell receptors in the human thymus. These sequences were also reported in another study, on human thymus T cells.

The TCR comes from a boy in the first two years of life with a congenital heart defect. Sequenced sample: thymocytes. The chain couples TRBV5-4 to TRBJ2-7; 10 bases align to TRBD2. This chain's CDR3 is CASSLSGTSVYEQYF. The CDR3 bases are TGTGCCAGCAGCTTGTCCGGGACTAGCGTCTACGAGCAGTACTTC.